These 21 T cell receptor beta chains share one sample of origin, sequenced in a study of CD8+CD57+ T cells in acquired aplastic anemia. Sequencing involved patients with CD8+CD57+ cell expansion previously shown by flow cytometry. TCR beta VDJ and CDR3 profiles were obtained from a genomic DNA template. TCRdb used MiXCR to reprocess the reads, holding one entry per CDR3 protein. The data contain roughly 290,000 distinct CDR3 sequences, approximately 60% of them seen just once; the ten biggest clones take up 1% to 1.5%. Sequenced material: sorted CD4+, CD8+, or CD8+CD57+ T cells (not recorded which) from PBMCs. These receptors originate from a human donor with aplastic anemia.

The rearrangement joins TRBV2 to TRBJ1-2; a possible D gene is TRBD1 (5 bases). Germline V gene lookup returns CDR1 SNHLY and CDR2 FYNNEI. V dropped 8 bases and J dropped 5 bases, with 21 bases sitting between them. The CDR3 contains 15 residues. CDR3 bases: TGTGCCAGCCGGCTGGGGCAGTCACCTCTATATGGCTACACCTTC. It is translated as CASRLGQSPLYGYTF.

This clonotype occurred a few times. This chain uses TRBV24-1 with TRBJ1-6, with D possibly TRBD1 on 6 matching bases. CDR1 KGHDR and CDR2 SFDVKD come from the germline V gene. This CDR3 has 19 residues. The V gene lost 7 bases and the J gene lost 2 bases, with 23 bases spanning the gap. CDR3 amino acids: CATRPIRGGADPYNSPLHF. The CDR3 DNA is TGTGCCACCAGACCCATCCGTGGGGGGGCTGACCCCTATAATTCACCCCTCCACTTT.

V is TRBV20-1 and J is TRBJ2-3; TRBD2 matches at 13 bases. The trim removed 0 bases at V and 5 bases at J, leaving 14 bases unmatched. The CDR3 extends over 19 amino acids. CDR1 is DFQATT and CDR2 is SNEGSKA in the germline V gene (reference sequence). CDR3 coding DNA: TGCAGTGCTAGAGATTTTACCGAGACTAGCGGGGGGCGTAGAGATACGCAGTATTTT. It codes for CSARDFTETSGGRRDTQYF.

The rearrangement links TRBV20-1 to TRBJ2-3; D is possibly TRBD1 (6 bases). Germline V gives CDR1 DFQATT, CDR2 SNEGSKA (reference sequence). The CDR3 has 12 residues. V was cut by 6 bases and J by 8 bases, with 15 bases left in between. CDR3 nucleotides: TGCAGTGCGGGTGGGACACCCAGTACGCAGTATTTT. It is translated as CSAGGTPSTQYF.

This clonotype came up many times. The chain's CDR3 is CASSPILTGELFF. The CDR3 DNA reads as TGTGCCAGCAGTCCTATATTGACCGGGGAGCTGTTTTTT. V and J are TRBV6-5 and TRBJ2-2; D unclear. CDR1 and CDR2 from the germline V gene are MNHEY and SVGAGI. The CDR3 has 13 amino acids. Between the trimmed V and J ends, which lost 5 bases and 5 bases, there was a span of 9 bases.

The chain links TRBV2 to TRBJ2-5, with no clear D. The germline V gene has CDR1 SNHLY and CDR2 FYNNEI. Trimming pared 6 bases from V and 2 bases from J, leaving 10 bases between. This CDR3 comprises 13 residues. The CDR3: CASSYTEQETQYF. Written as DNA, the CDR3 is TGTGCCAGCAGCTATACTGAGCAAGAGACCCAGTACTTC. Full variable domain (outside the CDR3, taken from reference TRBV2 and TRBJ2-5): EPEVTQTPSHQVTQMGQEVILRCVPISNHLYFYWYRQILGQKVEFLVSFYNNEISEKSEIFDDQFSVERPDGSNFTLKIRSTKLEDSAMYFCASSYTEQETQYFGPGTRLLVL.

As to this clonotype: A read error may account for a junction end that differs from germline. This chain connects TRBV10-1 to TRBJ2-3, with D possibly matching TRBD2 (5 bases). Germline V lookup: CDR1 WNHNN, CDR2 SYGVQD (reference sequence). CDR3 size: 13 residues. The chain's CDR3 is CARSEWLAGTQYF. The CDR3 DNA reads as TGCGCCCGCAGTGAGTGGCTAGCTGGTACGCAGTATTTT.

This clonotype was picked up many times. This chain joins TRBV9 and TRBJ1-2; the match to TRBD1 covers 8 bases. This CDR3 spans 13 amino acids. Germline CDR1 and CDR2: SGDLS and YYNGEE. With V trimmed by 4 bases and J by 7 bases, 6 bases remained unmatched. CDR3 sequence: CASSPDRALGYTF. CDR3 sequence (DNA): TGTGCCAGCAGCCCGGACAGGGCGCTTGGCTACACCTTC.

The chain combines TRBV15 with TRBJ1-5; D is uncertain. There are 13 residues in the CDR3. Germline CDR1 LNHNV, CDR2 YYDKDF (reference sequence). Between the trimmed V and J ends, which lost 3 bases and 2 bases, there was a span of 5 bases. The CDR3 is CATSSMGNQPQHF. As DNA, the CDR3 is TGTGCCACCAGCAGTATGGGCAATCAGCCCCAGCATTTT.

This clonotype has ten or more counts. The chain is built from TRBV15 and TRBJ2-1; 8 nucleotides line up with TRBD2. CDR1 LNHNV and CDR2 YYDKDF come from the germline V gene (reference sequence). This CDR3 has 15 amino acids. V trimming: 0 bases; J trimming: 7 bases; junction bases outside the gene matches: 5. The CDR3 sequence is CATSRERLARNEQFF. Here the CDR3 DNA reads TGTGCCACCAGCAGAGAGAGACTAGCGAGGAATGAGCAGTTCTTC. Full variable domain (outside the CDR3, taken from reference TRBV15 and TRBJ2-1): DAMVIQNPRYQVTQFGKPVTLSCSQTLNHNVMYWYQQKSSQAPKLLFHYYDKDFNNEADTPDNFQSRRPNTSFCFLDIRSPGLGDTAMYLCATSRERLARNEQFFGPGTRLTVL.

This clonotype was seen more than once but under ten times. The chain carries TRBV20-1 and TRBJ2-7, with 13 bases fitting TRBD2. CDR1 and CDR2 (germline): DFQATT, SNEGSKA (reference sequence). Trimming took 6 bases from V and 2 from J; bases not matched to a gene: 7. The CDR3 length is 15 residues. The CDR3, as DNA: TGCAGTGCAAACGGACTAGCGGGAGAACCCTACGAGCAGTACTTC. Translating gives CSANGLAGEPYEQYF.

This rearrangement joins TRBV4-1 to TRBJ2-7; TRBD1 aligns across 7 bases. This CDR3 is built from 14 residues. Looked up from germline, CDR1 is MGHRA and CDR2 is YSYEKL. Trimming took 0 bases from V and 3 from J; bases not matched to a gene: 2. CDR3 residues: CASSQDPGGYEQYF. In DNA form, the CDR3 reads TGCGCCAGCAGCCAAGATCCAGGGGGCTACGAGCAGTACTTC.

This sequence joins TRBV4-3 and TRBJ2-7, with D uncertain. Deletions cut 2 bases from V and 6 bases from J, with 17 bases between. The CDR3 sequence is 15 residues long. Germline values: CDR1 LGHNA, CDR2 YSLEER. The chain's CDR3 is CASSQLPSPLFEQYF. The CDR3 bases are TGCGCCAGCAGCCAACTACCTAGTCCCCTCTTCGAGCAGTACTTC.

The J gene is TRBJ2-1, the V gene TRBV11-2; 10 positions match TRBD2. CDR3 length equals 15 residues. J was trimmed by 2 bases and V by 8 bases; bases with no gene match: 6. Germline-derived CDR1 and CDR2 are SGHAT and FQNNGV. DNA for the CDR3: TGTGCCAGCCTCTCCGGGACTAGCGCCTACAATGAGCAGTTCTTC. Encoded protein: CASLSGTSAYNEQFF.

This chain links TRBV7-2 with TRBJ2-3, with TRBD1 identical over 10 bases. This CDR3 comprises 17 residues. Germline V gene sequence: CDR1 SGHTA, CDR2 FQGNSA. The trim removed 3 bases at V and 6 bases at J, leaving 12 bases unmatched. DNA of the CDR3: TGTGCCAGCAGCTTCGGGACAGGGGAGTTTCTCACGGATACGCAGTATTTT. Its protein product is CASSFGTGEFLTDTQYF.

V and J are TRBV20-1 and TRBJ2-1; D gene ambiguous. This CDR3 region has 12 residues. The ends were cut back, 3 bases at V and 9 bases at J, with 12 bases in the middle. The germline gives CDR1 DFQATT, CDR2 SNEGSKA (reference sequence). The CDR3 DNA follows: TGCAGTGCTAGGGTGGAACTACTTGAGCAGTTCTTC. This encodes CSARVELLEQFF.

This clonotype has at least ten counts. This rearrangement joins TRBV6-1 to TRBJ2-7; D remains ambiguous. The V gene lost 3 bases and the J gene lost 3 bases, with 12 bases spanning the gap. This CDR3 spans 14 amino acids. The germline gives CDR1 MNHNS, CDR2 SASEGT. The CDR3 is CASSDHQEIYEQYF. The CDR3 DNA follows: TGTGCCAGCAGTGACCATCAAGAAATCTACGAGCAGTACTTC.

CDR3 nucleotides: TGTGCCATCAGTACATCGAGCTCCTACAATGAGCAGTTCTTC. This encodes CAISTSSSYNEQFF. The genes are TRBV10-3 and TRBJ2-1; no firm D call. The CDR3 totals 14 residues. Germline loops: CDR1 ENHRY, CDR2 SYGVKD. V was cut by 5 bases and J by 0 bases, with 8 bases left in between.

This clonotype was seen repeatedly, ten times or more. The rearrangement links TRBV7-9 to TRBJ2-3; 8 positions match TRBD2. This CDR3 is 14 amino acids long. The germline gives CDR1 SEHNR, CDR2 FQNEAQ (reference sequence). The V and J ends lost 5 bases and 2 bases, in that order; junction bases with no gene match: 3. Here the CDR3 reads CASSRGGDTDTQYF. In nucleotides, the CDR3 is TGTGCCAGCAGCCGGGGGGGGGACACAGATACGCAGTATTTT.

This rearrangement joins TRBV7-3 to TRBJ1-4; D is unclear. Germline loops: CDR1 SGHTA, CDR2 FQGTGA. CDR3 size: 11 residues. V was pared by 4 bases and J by 8 bases, with 5 bases between. The CDR3 region is CASSSEEKLFF. Written as DNA, the CDR3 is TGTGCCAGCAGCTCTGAAGAAAAACTGTTTTTT.

The sample holds many counts of this clonotype. The chain uses TRBV20-1 and TRBJ2-7, with 11 bases that match TRBD2. J was trimmed by 1 base and V by 6 bases; bases with no gene match: 5. The CDR3 loop spans 14 amino acids. CDR1 DFQATT and CDR2 SNEGSKA come from the germline V gene (reference sequence). CDR3 sequence reads: CSAMGLADSYEQYF. Here the CDR3 DNA reads TGCAGTGCGATGGGACTAGCGGATTCCTACGAGCAGTACTTC.